These T cell receptor beta chains were read from a single sample in a study of blood T cells in healthy people across ages. Using its own MiXCR run on the 5' RACE reads, TCRdb lists one record per CDR3 protein. The profile covers about 2 million distinct CDR3 sequences, with 49% appearing a single time and approximately 2.1% taken by the ten largest. Sequencing used blood. These receptor sequences come from a woman aged 40 to 50 in good health. The CDR3 runs from the conserved cysteine through the conserved F or W. Each record gives: clone size, V gene, D gene, J gene, CDR3 protein, CDR3 DNA. A D gene is named only where the DNA matches it firmly. Not all rows give a size; the values are once, few, many and, for expanded clones, a class.

abundance: .
v_gene: TRBV29-1
d_gene: TRBD2
j_gene: TRBJ2-5
CDR3aa: CSVDRSGGAVETQYF
CDR3nt: TGCAGCGTAGACAGAAGCGGGGGGGCCGTAGAGACCCAGTACTTC

abundance: .
v_gene: TRBV27
d_gene: TRBD1
j_gene: TRBJ2-6
CDR3aa: CASSFLGQGAGANVLTF
CDR3nt: TGTGCCAGCAGTTTTCTGGGACAGGGGGCTGGGGCCAACGTCCTGACTTTC

abundance: few
v_gene: TRBV5-1
d_gene: .
j_gene: TRBJ2-1
CDR3aa: CASRDRQTYNEQFF
CDR3nt: TGCGCCAGCAGGGACCGGCAGACCTACAATGAGCAGTTCTTC

abundance: .
v_gene: TRBV7-9
d_gene: TRBD1
j_gene: TRBJ1-1
CDR3aa: CASRTGVTEAFF
CDR3nt: TGTGCCAGTAGGACAGGTGTCACTGAAGCTTTCTTT

abundance: .
v_gene: TRBV27
d_gene: .
j_gene: TRBJ2-5
CDR3aa: CASSPPWPGETQYF
CDR3nt: TGTGCCAGCAGTCCTCCGTGGCCCGGGGAGACCCAGTACTTC

abundance: .
v_gene: TRBV6-2/TRBV6-3
d_gene: .
j_gene: TRBJ2-7
CDR3aa: CASSYLTRVDEQYF
CDR3nt: TGTGCCAGCAGTTACCTCACGAGGGTTGACGAGCAGTATTTC

abundance: .
v_gene: TRBV20-1
d_gene: .
j_gene: TRBJ1-1
CDR3aa: CSVGSGDTEAFF
CDR3nt: TGCAGTGTGGGATCGGGGGACACTGAAGCTTTCTTT

abundance: .
v_gene: TRBV29-1
d_gene: .
j_gene: TRBJ2-1
CDR3aa: CSVEGLGLFF
CDR3nt: TGCAGCGTTGAAGGTCTCGGACTGTTCTTC

abundance: .
v_gene: TRBV6-5
d_gene: TRBD1
j_gene: TRBJ2-4
CDR3aa: CASHSGTGGREQYF
CDR3nt: TGTGCCAGCCATTCCGGGACAGGGGGGCGGGAGCAGTACTTC

abundance: .
v_gene: TRBV27
d_gene: TRBD1
j_gene: TRBJ2-7
CDR3aa: CASIRVGQETYEQYF
CDR3nt: TGTGCCAGCATTCGCGTGGGACAGGAGACCTACGAGCAGTACTTC

abundance: few
v_gene: TRBV7-9
d_gene: .
j_gene: TRBJ1-1
CDR3aa: CASSLALEAFF
CDR3nt: TGTGCCAGCAGCTTGGCCCTTGAAGCTTTCTTT

abundance: .
v_gene: TRBV5-1
d_gene: TRBD1
j_gene: TRBJ2-1
CDR3aa: CASSSDTRYRGPRYNEQFF
CDR3nt: TGCGCCAGCAGCTCGGATACCCGATACAGGGGCCCAAGATACAATGAGCAGTTCTTC

abundance: .
v_gene: TRBV12-3/TRBV12-4
d_gene: .
j_gene: TRBJ2-3
CDR3aa: CASSRGAGSTDTQYF
CDR3nt: TGTGCCAGCAGTCGGGGTGCGGGGAGCACAGATACGCAGTATTTT

abundance: many
v_gene: TRBV20-1
d_gene: TRBD2
j_gene: TRBJ2-1
CDR3aa: CSATAGGFCEQFF
CDR3nt: TGCAGTGCTACTGCGGGGGGTTTTTGTGAGCAGTTCTTC

abundance: .
v_gene: TRBV28
d_gene: .
j_gene: TRBJ2-3
CDR3aa: CASTSGSVGTDTQYF
CDR3nt: TGTGCCAGCACTTCTGGCAGCGTTGGCACAGATACGCAGTATTTT

abundance: few
v_gene: TRBV9
d_gene: .
j_gene: TRBJ1-6
CDR3aa: CASSAQDSYNSPLHF
CDR3nt: TGTGCCAGCAGCGCACAGGACAGCTATAATTCACCCCTCCACTTT

abundance: .
v_gene: TRBV5-1
d_gene: TRBD1
j_gene: TRBJ2-1
CDR3aa: CASSLVATGGSYNEQFF
CDR3nt: TGCGCCAGCAGCTTGGTGGCCACAGGGGGTTCCTACAATGAGCAGTTCTTC

abundance: once
v_gene: TRBV6-2/TRBV6-3
d_gene: .
j_gene: TRBJ2-6
CDR3aa: CATADGGSGANVLTF
CDR3nt: TGTGCCACCGCAGACGGAGGCTCTGGGGCCAACGTCCTGACTTTC

abundance: .
v_gene: TRBV7-6
d_gene: TRBD2
j_gene: TRBJ2-1
CDR3aa: CASTMNDGGGVYNEQFF
CDR3nt: TGTGCCAGCACCATGAACGACGGGGGGGGTGTCTACAATGAGCAGTTCTTC

abundance: .
v_gene: TRBV6-5
d_gene: .
j_gene: TRBJ2-3
CDR3aa: CASSYSGLQTDTQYF
CDR3nt: TGTGCCAGCAGTTACTCGGGACTGCAAACAGATACGCAGTATTTT

abundance: few
v_gene: TRBV7-2
d_gene: .
j_gene: TRBJ1-2
CDR3aa: CASSPWGRAGVYGYTF
CDR3nt: TGTGCCAGCAGCCCATGGGGACGGGCGGGGGTGTATGGCTACACCTTC

abundance: .
v_gene: TRBV20-1
d_gene: TRBD1
j_gene: TRBJ2-1
CDR3aa: CSASLRTGGGYEQFF
CDR3nt: TGCAGTGCTAGCCTCCGGACAGGGGGTGGTTATGAGCAGTTCTTC

abundance: few
v_gene: TRBV28
d_gene: .
j_gene: TRBJ2-7
CDR3aa: CASSPRPIGTYLYEQYF
CDR3nt: TGTGCCAGCAGTCCCAGACCGATCGGGACATACCTCTACGAGCAGTACTTC

abundance: .
v_gene: TRBV18
d_gene: TRBD1
j_gene: TRBJ1-2
CDR3aa: CASSPRGADLYGYTF
CDR3nt: TGTGCCAGCTCCCCCAGGGGGGCAGATCTCTATGGCTACACCTTC

abundance: .
v_gene: TRBV2
d_gene: .
j_gene: TRBJ2-1
CDR3aa: CASSDPGDSYNEQFF
CDR3nt: TGTGCCAGCAGTGACCCGGGGGACTCCTACAATGAGCAGTTCTTC

abundance: .
v_gene: TRBV4-3
d_gene: .
j_gene: TRBJ1-1
CDR3aa: CASSQGGGGQRNTEAFF
CDR3nt: TGCGCCAGCAGCCAAGGGGGGGGCGGGCAGCGGAACACTGAAGCTTTCTTT

abundance: few
v_gene: TRBV20-1
d_gene: .
j_gene: TRBJ2-5
CDR3aa: CSARELLDQETQYF
CDR3nt: TGCAGTGCTAGAGAGTTACTAGACCAAGAGACCCAGTACTTC

abundance: .
v_gene: TRBV24-1
d_gene: TRBD2
j_gene: TRBJ2-1
CDR3aa: CATSDSSMTSGAPSDEQFF
CDR3nt: TGTGCCACCAGTGATTCCTCAATGACTAGCGGAGCACCGAGCGATGAGCAGTTCTTC

abundance: .
v_gene: TRBV20-1
d_gene: TRBD1
j_gene: TRBJ2-7
CDR3aa: CSARKDRATYEQYF
CDR3nt: TGCAGTGCTAGAAAGGACAGGGCGACCTACGAGCAGTACTTC

abundance: few
v_gene: TRBV11-2
d_gene: .
j_gene: TRBJ2-5
CDR3aa: CASSLTPRGETQYF
CDR3nt: TGTGCCAGCAGCCTGACTCCAAGGGGCGAGACCCAGTACTTC

abundance: .
v_gene: TRBV13
d_gene: .
j_gene: TRBJ2-3
CDR3aa: CASSSQGRSTDTQYF
CDR3nt: TGTGCCAGCAGCTCCCAGGGCCGCAGCACAGATACGCAGTATTTT

abundance: once
v_gene: TRBV20-1
d_gene: .
j_gene: TRBJ2-7
CDR3aa: CSAELASNEQYF
CDR3nt: TGCAGTGCTGAGCTAGCTAGCAATGAGCAGTACTTC

abundance: .
v_gene: TRBV29-1
d_gene: .
j_gene: TRBJ1-2
CDR3aa: CSIEDRRGRCGYTF
CDR3nt: TGCAGCATTGAAGATCGGCGGGGGCGCTGTGGCTACACCTTC

abundance: few
v_gene: TRBV4-3
d_gene: TRBD1
j_gene: TRBJ2-7
CDR3aa: CASSQQLPGQVPYEQYF
CDR3nt: TGCGCCAGCAGCCAACAATTACCGGGACAGGTACCGTACGAGCAGTACTTC

abundance: .
v_gene: TRBV28
d_gene: TRBD1
j_gene: TRBJ2-5
CDR3aa: CASSYLGTGQETQYF
CDR3nt: TGTGCCAGCAGTTACCTTGGGACAGGCCAAGAGACCCAGTACTTC

abundance: few
v_gene: TRBV9
d_gene: TRBD1
j_gene: TRBJ1-2
CDR3aa: CASSSGTGEDTTRVNYGYTF
CDR3nt: TGTGCCAGCAGCTCCGGGACAGGGGAAGATACAACTCGGGTTAACTATGGCTACACCTTC

abundance: few
v_gene: TRBV9
d_gene: .
j_gene: TRBJ1-1
CDR3aa: CASSVGPGGNTEAFF
CDR3nt: TGTGCCAGCAGCGTAGGACCGGGAGGGAACACTGAAGCTTTCTTT

abundance: few
v_gene: TRBV6-2/TRBV6-3
d_gene: .
j_gene: TRBJ2-7
CDR3aa: CASSQQLTTGQYF
CDR3nt: TGTGCCAGCAGCCAACAGCTTACTACGGGGCAGTACTTC

abundance: .
v_gene: TRBV4-1
d_gene: .
j_gene: TRBJ1-6
CDR3aa: CASSQKQGRTANSPLHF
CDR3nt: TGCGCCAGCAGCCAAAAGCAGGGGCGGACCGCAAATTCACCCCTCCACTTT

abundance: few
v_gene: TRBV20-1
d_gene: TRBD1
j_gene: TRBJ2-4
CDR3aa: CSASMGQGQQYF
CDR3nt: TGCAGTGCTAGTATGGGACAGGGGCAGCAGTACTTC

abundance: few
v_gene: TRBV25-1
d_gene: TRBD1
j_gene: TRBJ1-2
CDR3aa: CASSRLNPGQGEYTF
CDR3nt: TGTGCCAGCAGTAGACTTAATCCGGGACAGGGGGAATACACCTTC

abundance: .
v_gene: TRBV7-2
d_gene: .
j_gene: TRBJ2-5
CDR3aa: CASIEGFYNEQYF
CDR3nt: TGTGCCAGCATCGAGGGGTTCTACAATGAGCAGTACTTC

abundance: .
v_gene: TRBV7-9
d_gene: .
j_gene: TRBJ1-4
CDR3aa: CASSLGSRGSEKLFF
CDR3nt: TGTGCCAGCAGCTTAGGCTCCAGGGGATCAGAAAAACTGTTTTTT

abundance: .
v_gene: TRBV28
d_gene: TRBD1
j_gene: TRBJ2-2
CDR3aa: CASSLTGDAGELFF
CDR3nt: TGTGCCAGCAGTTTGACAGGGGACGCCGGGGAGCTGTTTTTT

abundance: few
v_gene: TRBV25-1
d_gene: TRBD2
j_gene: TRBJ2-1
CDR3aa: CASSEYTGSGGNEQFF
CDR3nt: TGTGCCAGCAGTGAATATACTGGTAGCGGGGGGAATGAGCAGTTCTTC

abundance: .
v_gene: TRBV20-1
d_gene: .
j_gene: TRBJ2-3
CDR3aa: CSANRGGDTQYF
CDR3nt: TGCAGTGCAAACAGGGGGGGGGATACGCAGTATTTT

abundance: .
v_gene: TRBV27
d_gene: .
j_gene: TRBJ1-6
CDR3aa: CASSLGTPVSPLHF
CDR3nt: TGTGCCAGCAGTTTGGGGACACCCGTTTCACCCCTCCACTTT

abundance: .
v_gene: TRBV6-5
d_gene: .
j_gene: TRBJ2-2
CDR3aa: CASSYAEHSTGELFF
CDR3nt: TGTGCCAGCAGTTACGCAGAACACAGCACCGGGGAGCTGTTTTTT

abundance: .
v_gene: TRBV2
d_gene: TRBD2
j_gene: TRBJ2-1
CDR3aa: CASKDLFPSGGLYYNEQFF
CDR3nt: TGTGCCAGCAAGGACCTTTTTCCTAGCGGGGGGCTTTACTACAATGAGCAGTTCTTC

abundance: .
v_gene: TRBV7-7
d_gene: .
j_gene: TRBJ2-7
CDR3aa: CAVGEESSYNEQYF
CDR3nt: TGTGCTGTGGGGGAGGAGAGCTCCTACAATGAGCAGTACTTC

abundance: many
v_gene: TRBV4-3
d_gene: .
j_gene: TRBJ2-1
CDR3aa: CASSPPSNEQFF
CDR3nt: TGCGCCAGCAGCCCCCCTAGCAATGAGCAGTTCTTC

abundance: .
v_gene: TRBV14
d_gene: .
j_gene: TRBJ2-1
CDR3aa: CASSPGRLDEQFF
CDR3nt: TGTGCCAGCAGCCCGGGACGATTGGATGAGCAGTTCTTC

abundance: .
v_gene: TRBV6-6
d_gene: TRBD1
j_gene: TRBJ1-2
CDR3aa: CASSLGQDSNCGYTF
CDR3nt: TGTGCCAGCAGTTTGGGACAGGACTCTAACTGTGGCTACACCTTC